Each of the 22 T cell receptor beta chains below was sequenced from the same sample in a study of CXCR3-negative and CXCR3-positive naive CD8 T cells. TRB cDNA was prepared as libraries by UMI-labeled 5' RACE. After re-calling the 5' RACE reads, TCRdb lists one entry per CDR3 protein, DNA absent. The sample totals 100,000 to 150,000 distinct CDR3 sequences; its top ten clones hold less than 0.3%. What was sequenced was naive CXCR3- CD8+ T cells from blood. This sample's subset: CD45RO-CCR7+CD27+CD95- naive CD8+ T cells lacking CXCR3 (TNR3-). These receptors all stem from a human donor in good health. Some clones in this sample may be carry-over from other donors' samples.

The V gene is TRBV29-1, the J gene TRBJ2-5; TCRdb reports TRBD1, a call that lacks DNA to check it against. In germline, CDR1 is SQVTM, CDR2 ANQGSEA. This CDR3 is built from 16 residues. CDR3 amino acids: CSVEELGDGIRETQYF.

The chain couples TRBV20-1 to TRBJ2-2; TCRdb outputs TRBD2, but without DNA this stays unchecked. Germline CDR1 is DFQATT and CDR2 is SNEGSKA (reference sequence). This CDR3 is 17 amino acids long. The CDR3 here is CSARGGQLVANTGELFF.

V is TRBV29-1 and J is TRBJ1-1; TCRdb indicates TRBD1, and absent DNA this call remains unverified. The germline gives CDR1 SQVTM, CDR2 ANQGSEA. CDR3 length: 13 residues. This CDR3 is CSVSLQGGTEAFF.

The V call is TRBV13, the J call TRBJ1-1. The germline V gene encodes CDR1 PRHDT and CDR2 FYEKMQ (reference sequence). The CDR3 has 13 amino acids. The CDR3 protein is CASSLKGSTEAFF.

This chain joins TRBV12-2 and TRBJ1-2; TCRdb gives TRBD1 as the D gene, but with no DNA this cannot be confirmed. TRBV12-2 is an annotated pseudogene. CDR3 size: 17 residues. The CDR3 here is CASRYGDRGRSNYGCTF.

V and J are TRBV18 and TRBJ2-5; TCRdb's D call of TRBD1 is untestable without DNA. This CDR3 is built from 14 residues. Germline V gene sequence: CDR1 KGHSH, CDR2 LQKENI. The CDR3 sequence is CASSPPGPGETQYF.

The chain is built from TRBV20-1 and TRBJ2-7. The germline CDR1 and CDR2 sequences are DFQATT and SNEGSKA (reference sequence). The CDR3 runs 12 residues. The CDR3 loop reads CSAKQGLYEQYF.

The V call is TRBV9, the J call TRBJ2-3; the TRBD2 assignment by TCRdb is unverifiable without DNA. CDR1 is SGDLS and CDR2 is YYNGEE in the germline V gene. The CDR3 loop spans 16 amino acids. The CDR3 protein is CASSVQAGGPTDTQYF.

The rearrangement links TRBV28 to TRBJ2-1; TCRdb designates TRBD1, a call that cannot be tested without DNA. CDR1 and CDR2 (germline): MDHEN, SYDVKM. The CDR3 has 15 amino acids. CDR3 sequence reads: CASLPRPGSYNEQFF.

The chain has TRBV6-1 and TRBJ2-1; absent DNA, TCRdb's TRBD2 call cannot be checked. The length of the CDR3 is 15 residues. Germline V CDR1 and CDR2: MNHNS, SASEGT. This chain's CDR3 is CASSDLRGGYNEQFF.

J is TRBJ1-2 and V is TRBV27; TCRdb's assignment of TRBD1 cannot be checked, as there is no DNA. The CDR3 consists of 14 residues. Germline CDR1 and CDR2: MNHEY and SMNVEV (reference sequence). CDR3 sequence reads: CASSFGQGAYGYTF.

The V gene is TRBV7-9, the J gene TRBJ2-1; the D call of TRBD1 rests on TCRdb alone, since no DNA is present to check it. Germline CDR1 reads SEHNR; CDR2 reads FQNEAQ (reference sequence). The CDR3 has 15 amino acids. CDR3 loop: CASSQGQGYYNEQFF.

This chain uses TRBV6-6 with TRBJ1-2; TCRdb outputs TRBD1, but without DNA this stays unchecked. In germline, CDR1 is MNHNY, CDR2 SVGAGI (reference sequence). This CDR3 has 13 amino acids. The CDR3 region is CASSQQGNYGYTF.

The CDR3 reads CASSATGPEDTQYF. This sequence joins TRBV6-6 and TRBJ2-3; TCRdb names TRBD1, which stays unverified in the absence of DNA. The germline CDR1 and CDR2 sequences are MNHNY and SVGAGI (reference sequence). The CDR3 runs to 14 residues.

J is TRBJ2-3 and V is TRBV2; no DNA is available, so the TRBD2 call from TCRdb remains unchecked. Germline loops: CDR1 SNHLY, CDR2 FYNNEI. The CDR3 contains 16 residues. CDR3 amino acids: CASSGLERGVADTQYF.

V usage is TRBV20-1 and J usage is TRBJ2-1. This CDR3 spans 13 amino acids. Germline CDR1 is DFQATT and CDR2 is SNEGSKA (reference sequence). CDR3 amino acids: CSARIISYNEQFF.

The chain recombines TRBV14 with TRBJ2-6; TCRdb proposes TRBD1, but this gene call is untestable without DNA. The CDR3 runs 17 residues. CDR1 is SGHDN, CDR2 FVKESK, per germline. CDR3: CASSQMGESSGANVLTF.

This rearrangement joins TRBV12-3 or TRBV12-4 to TRBJ2-1; TCRdb proposes TRBD2, but this gene call is untestable without DNA. The CDR3 runs 16 residues. The CDR3 sequence is CASTRPPPDSYNEQFF.

The chain joins TRBV28 to TRBJ2-2. CDR1 and CDR2 from the germline V gene are MDHEN and SYDVKM. This CDR3 comprises 18 residues. Here the CDR3 reads CASRSDVLFDGNTGELFF.

This chain connects TRBV3-1 to TRBJ2-7; the TRBD1 assignment by TCRdb is unverifiable without DNA. Germline CDR1 LGHDT, CDR2 YNNKEL (reference sequence). CDR3 length: 15 residues. CDR3 sequence reads: CASTRGLVAGYEQYF.

The chain has TRBV12-3 or TRBV12-4 and TRBJ2-7; there is no DNA to check the TCRdb D call of TRBD1. The CDR3 runs 14 residues. The CDR3 spells CASSLRGGEYEQYF.

The chain employs TRBV3-1 and TRBJ2-5; TCRdb outputs TRBD1, but without DNA this stays unchecked. Germline V gene sequence: CDR1 LGHDT, CDR2 YNNKEL (reference sequence). This CDR3 is 14 amino acids long. CDR3 residues: CASSRERTAETQYF.